A single sample gave rise to the 32 T cell receptor beta chains below, sequenced in a study of cytomegalovirus exposure and HLA in healthy donors. Use of 60 Vbeta and 13 Jbeta primers characterized the PCR. Only in-frame clones appear in the TCRdb table, and some are missing; sequencing was by immunoSEQ multiplex PCR. The table has about 140,000 clones, about 75% seen once; the top ten hold approximately 1.6%. The specimen sequenced was PBMCs. Receptors were obtained from a woman aged 30 to 39 in good health and CMV-seronegative.

V gene TRBV7-2 combines with J gene TRBJ2-5; perhaps TRBD2 as D (7 bases). CDR1 and CDR2 (germline): SGHTA, FQGNSA. The V and J ends lost 2 bases and 2 bases respectively, with 18 bases between them. The CDR3 runs 17 residues. For the CDR3, the DNA is TGTGCCAGCAGCTTATTCCCTCGGGGGGCGGGGCAAGAGACCCAGTACTTC. Translating gives CASSLFPRGAGQETQYF.

The chain combines TRBV28 with TRBJ1-6, with no clear D. V lost 9 bases, J lost 4 bases, and 13 bases lay in between. The CDR3 loop spans 14 amino acids. The germline V gene has CDR1 MDHEN and CDR2 SYDVKM. CDR3 sequence reads: CASDAAGYNSPLHF. In nucleotides, the CDR3 is TGTGCCAGTGACGCGGCGGGTTATAATTCACCCCTCCACTTT.

This sequence joins TRBV5-1 and TRBJ2-7, with D possibly being TRBD1 (5 bases). Germline CDR1 is SGHRS and CDR2 is YFSETQ. V was pared by 0 bases and J by 2 bases, with 6 bases between. The CDR3 totals 13 residues. The DNA for the CDR3 is TGCGCCAGCAGCTTGGAACAGGCCTACGAGCAGTACTTC. The encoded protein is CASSLEQAYEQYF.

The rearrangement links TRBV28 to TRBJ2-1; tentatively, D is TRBD1 (5 bases). V was clipped by 6 bases and J by 0 bases, with 18 bases between them. This CDR3 spans 17 amino acids. Germline CDR1 reads MDHEN; CDR2 reads SYDVKM. CDR3 nucleotide sequence: TGTGCCAGCAGCCAACTAAAGGGGCCAAGCTCCTACAATGAGCAGTTCTTC. Amino acids: CASSQLKGPSSYNEQFF.

In its sample, this clone is medium-sized. The chain uses TRBV7-8 and TRBJ2-1, with 9 nucleotides matching TRBD2. Looked up from germline, CDR1 is SGHVS and CDR2 is FQNEAQ. This CDR3 is built from 15 residues. Trimming removed 1 base from V and 9 bases from J; junction bases left unmatched: 7. The CDR3 DNA follows: TGTGCCAGCAGCTTAGGGGCTAGCGGGATAGGTGAGCAGTTCTTC. It translates to CASSLGASGIGEQFF.

The chain has TRBV28 and TRBJ1-1; the D gene is possibly TRBD1 (6 bases). This CDR3 contains 15 residues. The V and J ends lost 6 bases and 1 base respectively, with 15 bases between them. Per the germline V gene, CDR1 is MDHEN and CDR2 is SYDVKM. CDR3 in DNA: TGTGCCAGCAGCAATCGCAGGGGTTGGAACACTGAAGCTTTCTTT. It encodes CASSNRRGWNTEAFF.

The chain employs TRBV21-1 and TRBJ1-1; the DNA was not compared with TRBD1, the D call given in the table. TRBV21-1 is a pseudogene segment. The CDR3 runs to 15 residues. For the CDR3, the DNA is TGTGCCAGCAGCAAAGCCCAGGGTCAGAACACTGAAGCTTTCTTT. As protein: CASSKAQGQNTEAFF.

This chain connects TRBV2 to TRBJ2-3; 16 bases map to TRBD2. The CDR3 contains 16 residues. Losses at the gene ends were 6 bases for V and 6 bases for J; bases not matched to a gene: 6. Germline CDR1 and CDR2: SNHLY and FYNNEI. The CDR3 DNA reads as TGTGCCAGCAGCCGGGGACTAGCGGGAGGGGGCGATACGCAGTATTTT. Its translation is CASSRGLAGGGDTQYF.

The chain uses TRBV5-4 and TRBJ2-3; 9 bases are a match to TRBD2. The trim removed 10 bases at V and 1 base at J, leaving 7 bases unmatched. In germline, CDR1 is SGHNT, CDR2 YYREEE (reference sequence). The CDR3 has 14 residues. The CDR3 spells CASAQRGGTDTQYF. The CDR3 nucleotides read TGTGCCTCGGCCCAGCGGGGGGGCACAGATACGCAGTATTTT.

The chain recombines TRBV14 with TRBJ1-1; D is possibly TRBD1 (6 bases). In germline, CDR1 is SGHDN, CDR2 FVKESK. The V end was cut by 4 bases, the J end by 4 bases, with 16 bases between. The CDR3 totals 15 residues. CDR3 DNA sequence: TGTGCCAGCAGCCCCCCAGGGACAATGGGCACTGAAGCTTTCTTT. Translated: CASSPPGTMGTEAFF.

The V call is TRBV9, the J call TRBJ2-3; D uncertain. V was pared by 0 bases and J by 0 bases, with 8 bases between. This CDR3 comprises 15 residues. Germline values: CDR1 SGDLS, CDR2 YYNGEE. CDR3 protein: CASSVGPLSTDTQYF. The CDR3 bases are TGTGCCAGCAGCGTAGGTCCGTTAAGCACAGATACGCAGTATTTT.

This chain connects TRBV18 to TRBJ1-5, with TRBD1 identical over 9 bases. V shed 6 bases, J shed 0 bases, and the junction held 12 bases outside the gene matches. The germline gives CDR1 KGHSH, CDR2 LQKENI. The CDR3 is 18 residues long. DNA of the CDR3: TGTGCCAGCTCGTATGACAGGGGGGCCATCAATAGCAATCAGCCCCAGCATTTT. Protein sequence: CASSYDRGAINSNQPQHF.

Concerning this clone itself: One junction end disagrees with the germline gene, perhaps due to a read error. V is TRBV6-1 and J is TRBJ2-7; TRBD1 matches at 7 bases. The CDR3 has 15 residues. CDR1 MNHNS and CDR2 SASEGT come from the germline V gene. For the CDR3, the DNA is TGTGCCATCAGTGAATCCGGGACAGAGCTTGACGAGCAGTACTTC. Protein product: CAISESGTELDEQYF.

The chain links TRBV11-2 to TRBJ1-3; TRBD1 aligns across 10 bases. CDR1 SGHAT and CDR2 FQNNGV come from the germline V gene. The CDR3 length is 16 residues. The J segment lost 4 bases and the V segment lost 3 bases, leaving 6 bases of the junction unmatched. The chain's CDR3 is CASSLWGQGSGNTIYF. CDR3 DNA: TGTGCCAGCAGCTTGTGGGGACAGGGGAGCGGAAACACCATATATTTT.

The chain links TRBV7-6 to TRBJ1-4; a possible D gene is TRBD1 (5 bases). The CDR3 contains 14 residues. Germline V CDR1 and CDR2: SGHVS, FNYEAQ. V shed 0 bases and J shed 8 bases, with 10 bases lying between them. CDR3 coding DNA: TGTGCCAGCAGCTTAGCGGTGCAGGGCGAAAAACTGTTTTTT. This codes for CASSLAVQGEKLFF.

The J gene is TRBJ2-1, the V gene TRBV6-5; D ambiguous. Looked up from germline, CDR1 is MNHEY and CDR2 is SVGAGI. Trimming pared 2 bases from V and 12 bases from J, leaving 5 bases between. The CDR3 runs 10 residues. In DNA, the CDR3 is TGTGCCAGCAGTTACCCCGTGCAGTTCTTC. Translated: CASSYPVQFF.

This clone was found a few times. The V gene is TRBV6-1, the J gene TRBJ2-3; D not certain. CDR1 is MNHNS and CDR2 is SASEGT in the germline V gene. V was cut by 2 bases and J by 3 bases, with 6 bases left in between. The CDR3 sequence is 13 residues long. DNA for the CDR3: TGTGCCAGCAGTGAATACAGAACAGATACGCAGTATTTT. It codes for CASSEYRTDTQYF.

The V gene is TRBV5-6, the J gene TRBJ2-3; 7 bases align to TRBD1. Trimming took 4 bases from V and 1 from J; bases not matched to a gene: 6. In germline, CDR1 is SGHDT, CDR2 YYEEEE. The CDR3 has 15 amino acids. The CDR3 DNA reads TGTGCCAGCAGCCGGGACAGAAGTGGCACAGATACGCAGTATTTT. This sequence encodes CASSRDRSGTDTQYF.

The chain recombines TRBV14 with TRBJ2-1, with TRBD2 matching 12 bases. The trim removed 4 bases at V and 2 bases at J, leaving 9 bases unmatched. Germline V gene lookup returns CDR1 SGHDN and CDR2 FVKESK. This CDR3 spans 18 amino acids. The CDR3: CASSLHLAGGGAYNEQFF. In DNA form, the CDR3 reads TGTGCCAGCAGCCTACACCTAGCGGGAGGGGGGGCCTACAATGAGCAGTTCTTC.

The rearrangement links TRBV6-5 to TRBJ2-4; D gene ambiguous. The germline V and J ends were trimmed by 4 bases and 9 bases, with 13 bases remaining between them. This CDR3 comprises 13 residues. Germline CDR1 MNHEY, CDR2 SVGAGI. The CDR3 bases are TGTGCCAGCAGTTCCCCGCGGATGGGCATTCAGTACTTC. It translates to CASSSPRMGIQYF.

The chain links TRBV4-2 to TRBJ2-1; 9 bases are a match to TRBD1. CDR1 LGHNA and CDR2 YNFKEQ come from the germline V gene. CDR3 length: 16 amino acids. J lost 2 bases, V lost 2 bases, and 4 bases had no gene match. The CDR3 sequence: CASSQPGQGPYNEQFF. In DNA form, the CDR3 reads TGTGCCAGCAGCCAACCGGGACAGGGCCCCTACAATGAGCAGTTCTTC.

V is TRBV7-3 and J is TRBJ2-1; D is uncertain. The CDR3 runs 15 residues. Per the germline V gene, CDR1 is SGHTA and CDR2 is FQGTGA. Trimming took 3 bases from V and 0 from J, leaving 9 bases between them. The CDR3: CASSLSVSSYNEQFF. The CDR3 nucleotides are TGTGCCAGCAGCTTGAGCGTTAGCTCCTACAATGAGCAGTTCTTC.

The V gene is TRBV2, the J gene TRBJ2-5, with D unclear. This CDR3 has 12 amino acids. Trimming stripped 7 bases from V and 2 bases from J, with 8 bases between. CDR1 and CDR2 (germline): SNHLY, FYNNEI. The CDR3 coding sequence is TGTGCCAGCAATGTTGCGCAAGAGACCCAGTACTTC. It translates to CASNVAQETQYF.

This clone was seen a handful of times. This chain links TRBV5-1 with TRBJ2-3; TRBD2 matches at 7 bases. This CDR3 region has 15 residues. Unmatched junction bases numbered 7, after V lost 4 bases and J lost 2 bases. The germline gives CDR1 SGHRS, CDR2 YFSETQ. This CDR3 reads CASSNSGAVTDTQYF. As DNA, the CDR3 is TGCGCCAGCAGCAACAGCGGGGCCGTCACAGATACGCAGTATTTT. Full variable domain (outside the CDR3, taken from reference TRBV5-1 and TRBJ2-3): KAGVTQTPRYLIKTRGQQVTLSCSPISGHRSVSWYQQTPGQGLQFLFEYFSETQRNKGNFPGRFSGRQFSNSRSEMNVSTLELGDSALYLCASSNSGAVTDTQYFGPGTRLTVL.

The table lists this clone with a count of one. This sequence joins TRBV11-1 and TRBJ2-7, with 9 bases matching TRBD1. V lost 2 bases to trimming and J lost 6 bases; unmatched junction nucleotides: 5. From germline, CDR1 is SGHAT and CDR2 FQDESV (reference sequence). This CDR3 has 14 amino acids. The CDR3 DNA reads TGTGCCAGCAGCTTATCAGGACAGGGGTGCGAGCAGTACTTC. This translates into CASSLSGQGCEQYF.

The rearrangement uses TRBV19 and TRBJ2-3, with D maybe TRBD1 (6 bases). This CDR3 spans 15 amino acids. The germline V gene has CDR1 LNHDA and CDR2 SQIVND (reference sequence). The V gene lost 3 bases and the J gene lost 3 bases, with 13 bases spanning the gap. CDR3 sequence: CASSIGGWRTDTQYF. The DNA of the CDR3 is TGTGCCAGTAGTATTGGGGGCTGGAGGACAGATACGCAGTATTTT.

This clone has just one count. The genes are TRBV19 and TRBJ1-1; the match to TRBD1 covers 10 bases. In germline, CDR1 is LNHDA, CDR2 SQIVND (reference sequence). The CDR3 length is 15 residues. The trim removed 6 bases at V and 4 bases at J, leaving 8 bases unmatched. The CDR3 spells CASSNRDRGFTEAFF. CDR3 DNA: TGTGCCAGTAGCAATAGGGACAGGGGATTCACTGAAGCTTTCTTT.

This clone was found a few times. The chain couples TRBV5-1 to TRBJ2-2, with D maybe TRBD2 (5 bases). The V and J ends lost 5 bases and 1 base respectively, with 12 bases between them. Germline CDR1 and CDR2: SGHRS and YFSETQ. The CDR3 sequence is 15 residues long. The CDR3 nucleotides are TGCGCCAGCAGAGTAGGAGGCGAGAACACCGGGGAGCTGTTTTTT. It translates to CASRVGGENTGELFF. Supplemented by reference TRBV5-1 and TRBJ2-2, the full variable domain reads KAGVTQTPRYLIKTRGQQVTLSCSPISGHRSVSWYQQTPGQGLQFLFEYFSETQRNKGNFPGRFSGRQFSNSRSEMNVSTLELGDSALYLCASRVGGENTGELFFGEGSRLTVL.

The V gene is TRBV4-1, the J gene TRBJ1-2; D possibly corresponds to TRBD1 (5 bases). The length of the CDR3 is 14 residues. V was clipped by 5 bases and J by 7 bases, with 17 bases between them. Per germline, CDR1 MGHRA and CDR2 YSYEKL. CDR3 bases: TGCGCCAGCAGCTCGAGGGCCCGGGGGGTTGGCTACACCTTC. Protein product: CASSSRARGVGYTF.

This rearrangement joins TRBV7-9 to TRBJ1-5; D is uncertain. Germline V gene lookup returns CDR1 SEHNR and CDR2 FQNEAQ (reference sequence). The V gene lost 1 base and the J gene lost 2 bases, with 6 bases spanning the gap. The CDR3 covers 14 residues. For the CDR3, the DNA is TGTGCCAGCAGCTTAGTGGCAGGCAATCAGCCCCAGCATTTT. This sequence encodes CASSLVAGNQPQHF.

This clone was detected a few times. The chain joins TRBV5-1 to TRBJ2-5, with 7 bases matching TRBD1. Germline V gene sequence: CDR1 SGHRS, CDR2 YFSETQ. The V and J ends lost 4 bases and 5 bases, in that order; junction bases with no gene match: 8. The CDR3 sequence is 14 residues long. CDR3 in amino acids: CASSPGTARETQYF. In nucleotides, the CDR3 is TGCGCCAGCAGCCCGGGGACAGCGAGGGAGACCCAGTACTTC.

The genes are TRBV11-1 and TRBJ2-5; D may be TRBD1 (6 bases). The tail of the sequence fits TRBJ2-7 better, so the J call may be wrong. CDR1 and CDR2 from the germline V gene are SGHAT and FQDESV (reference sequence). This CDR3 is built from 14 residues. This CDR3 reads CASSLQGFSYEQYF. For the CDR3, the DNA is TGTGCCAGCAGCTTGCAGGGGTTCTCCTACGAGCAGTACTTC.